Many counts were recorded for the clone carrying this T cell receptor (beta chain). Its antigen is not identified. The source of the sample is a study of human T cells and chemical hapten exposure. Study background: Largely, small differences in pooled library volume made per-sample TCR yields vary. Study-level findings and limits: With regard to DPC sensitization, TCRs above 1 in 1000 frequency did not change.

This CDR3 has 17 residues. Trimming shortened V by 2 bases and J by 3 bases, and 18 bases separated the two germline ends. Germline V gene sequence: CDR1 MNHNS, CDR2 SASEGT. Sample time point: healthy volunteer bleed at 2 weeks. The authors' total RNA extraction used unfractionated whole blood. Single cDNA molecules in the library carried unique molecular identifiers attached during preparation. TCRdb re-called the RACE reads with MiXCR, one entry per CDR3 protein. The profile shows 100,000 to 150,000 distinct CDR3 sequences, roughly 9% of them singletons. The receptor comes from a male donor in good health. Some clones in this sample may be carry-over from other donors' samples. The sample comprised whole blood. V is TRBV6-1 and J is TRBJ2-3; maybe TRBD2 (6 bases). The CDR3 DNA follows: TGTGCCAGCAGTGAACGTTTTGGAGGGATTAGTACAGATACGCAGTATTTT. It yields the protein CASSERFGGISTDTQYF.